This TCR beta chain came from a study of monozygotic twins with cystic fibrosis. Whole-study context: Libraries were built from 3 to 3.5 micrograms of fragmented DNA using about 16 PCR cycles.

Assay: immunoSEQ multiplex PCR; the TCRdb copy retains only in-frame clones and omits some. The sample carries some 14,000 clones, around 89% recorded once. Regarding the study as a whole: V usage most resembled the co-twin in 13 of 16 pairs. Nucleotide-identical clonotype sharing was significantly higher within monozygotic CF twin pairs than between unrelated CF individuals.

CDR3 length: 15 amino acids. Trimming left V 5 bases short and J 4 bases short, with 18 bases between. Germline V CDR1 and CDR2: MDHEN, SYDVKM. In its sample, this clone was seen once. The antigen is unknown. Sequencing input: blood. The source of this sequence is a boy aged 5-17 years with cystic fibrosis. The rearrangement links TRBV28 to TRBJ2-7, with a possible D match to TRBD2 (6 bases). CDR3 bases: TGTGCCAGCAGTACCGGGACTCGTGTTTCTTACGAGCAGTACTTC. Amino acid sequence: CASSTGTRVSYEQYF.